This TCR beta chain was obtained from a study of T cells after yellow fever vaccination. 5'RACE template switching generated TCR cDNA, adding a universal primer site and UMIs. TCRdb re-called the 5' RACE reads through MiXCR, storing one row per CDR3 protein. Of approximately 580,000 distinct CDR3 sequences listed, approximately 16% are singletons. This CDR3 has 16 residues. The V segment lost 2 bases and the J segment 3 bases; nucleotides outside the gene matches: 3. CDR1 and CDR2 from the germline V gene are MNHEY and SVGEGT. Sample: PBMCs, taken around 5 days after the first yellow fever vaccination. The receptor's source is a man aged 18-30 years who received the YFV17D yellow fever vaccine. V and J are TRBV6-2 or TRBV6-3 and TRBJ2-2, with TRBD1 identical over 10 bases. The CDR3 nucleotides are TGTGCCAGCAGTTACCCCGGGACAGGGGACACCGGGGAGCTGTTTTTT. Its translation: CASSYPGTGDTGELFF.